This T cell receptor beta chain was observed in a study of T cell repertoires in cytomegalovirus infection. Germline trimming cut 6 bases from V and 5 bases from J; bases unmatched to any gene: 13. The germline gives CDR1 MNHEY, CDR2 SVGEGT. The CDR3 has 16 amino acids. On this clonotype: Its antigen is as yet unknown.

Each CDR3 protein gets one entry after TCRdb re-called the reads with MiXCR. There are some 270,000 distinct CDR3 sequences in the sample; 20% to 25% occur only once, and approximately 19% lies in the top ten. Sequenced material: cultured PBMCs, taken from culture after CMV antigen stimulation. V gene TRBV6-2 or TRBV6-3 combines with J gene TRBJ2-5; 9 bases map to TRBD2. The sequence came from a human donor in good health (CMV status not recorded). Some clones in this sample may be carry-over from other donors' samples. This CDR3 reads CASRGRLAESQETQYF. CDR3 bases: TGTGCCAGCAGGGGGAGACTAGCGGAGAGTCAGGAGACCCAGTACTTC.